The 23 T cell receptor beta chains reported below all come from one sample, sequenced in a study of T cell responses to AZD1222 COVID-19 vaccine. Clones were read by immunoSEQ multiplex PCR, and TCRdb kept only the in-frame ones, dropping some. The data hold tens of thousands of clones, with 70% to 90% observed a single time. Source: peripheral blood, taken on day 0 of AZD1222 vaccination. The receptors come from an adult in good health.

The chain links TRBV7-2 to TRBJ2-1; 8 nucleotides line up with TRBD2. Germline V lookup: CDR1 SGHTA, CDR2 FQGNSA. V dropped 5 bases and J dropped 3; count of bases not matched to a gene: 6. There are 15 residues in the CDR3. The CDR3 nucleotides read TGTGCCAGCAGCATTCTAGCGGGCCACTACAATGAGCAGTTCTTC. This encodes CASSILAGHYNEQFF. Using reference TRBV7-2 and TRBJ2-1 for the parts outside the CDR3, the full variable domain is GAGVSQSPSNKVTEKGKDVELRCDPISGHTALYWYRQSLGQGLEFLIYFQGNSAPDKSGLPSDRFSAERTGGSVSTLTIQRTQQEDSAVYLCASSILAGHYNEQFFGPGTRLTVL.

The rearrangement uses TRBV25-1 and TRBJ1-2; TRBD1 aligns across 9 bases. Germline trimming cut 5 bases from V and 4 bases from J; bases unmatched to any gene: 5. CDR1 is MGHDK and CDR2 is SYGVNS in the germline V gene. This CDR3 has 14 residues. The CDR3 protein is CASSSQGAGYGYTF. CDR3 nucleotide sequence: TGTGCCAGCAGTTCACAGGGGGCGGGCTATGGCTACACCTTC.

The chain uses TRBV5-1 and TRBJ2-7; 7 bases fit TRBD2. This CDR3 region has 15 residues. Germline V CDR1 and CDR2: SGHRS, YFSETQ. J lost 6 bases, V lost 4 bases, and 13 bases had no gene match. The CDR3 DNA reads as TGCGCCAGCAGCGCGGAGCGGGGTCCCCAGGGCGAGCAGTACTTC. It codes for CASSAERGPQGEQYF.

The chain uses TRBV18 and TRBJ1-6, with 7 positions matching TRBD1. V lost 6 bases and J lost 6; bases outside the gene matches: 5. The CDR3 spans 14 residues. Germline loops: CDR1 KGHSH, CDR2 LQKENI. The CDR3 nucleotides read TGTGCCAGCTCGCTACAGGGGTTTAATTCACCCCTCCACTTT. It specifies CASSLQGFNSPLHF.

This chain uses TRBV18 with TRBJ2-2, with no clear D. CDR1 is KGHSH and CDR2 is LQKENI in the germline V gene. Trimming left V 0 bases short and J 7 bases short, with 9 bases between. This CDR3 comprises 14 residues. CDR3: CASSPPQVVGELFF. The CDR3 DNA follows: TGTGCCAGCTCACCACCCCAGGTCGTCGGGGAGCTGTTTTTT.

The rearrangement links TRBV4-2 to TRBJ2-5; D is ambiguous. Germline V gene data show CDR1 as LGHNA and CDR2 as YNFKEQ. The CDR3 loop spans 13 amino acids. V was shortened by 4 bases and J by 0 bases, with 6 bases between the two germline ends. CDR3: CASSPPYQETQYF. The CDR3 nucleotides read TGTGCCAGCAGCCCCCCTTACCAAGAGACCCAGTACTTC.

V gene TRBV3-1 (or the pseudogene TRBV3-2) combines with J gene TRBJ1-6; D is possibly TRBD1 (5 bases). Trimming stripped 0 bases from V and 14 bases from J, with 8 bases between. Germline CDR1 reads LGHDT; CDR2 reads YNNKEL (reference sequence). This CDR3 contains 12 residues. CDR3 DNA sequence: TGTGCCAGCAGCCAAGAGGGGCGATCCCTCCACTTT. Translated, it gives CASSQEGRSLHF.

This sequence joins TRBV4-1 and TRBJ2-7; D gene ambiguous. The CDR3 has 13 amino acids. Germline V gene data show CDR1 as MGHRA and CDR2 as YSYEKL. Trimming removed 1 base from V and 7 bases from J, with 11 bases in between. The CDR3 reads CASSQVLTEEQYF. The CDR3 nucleotides are TGCGCCAGCAGCCAAGTGCTTACAGAAGAGCAGTACTTC.

This chain uses TRBV2 with TRBJ2-5, with D perhaps TRBD2 (6 bases). The CDR3 totals 16 residues. With 6 bases removed from V and 2 bases from J, the gap between germline ends came to 19 bases. Germline CDR1 and CDR2: SNHLY and FYNNEI. In DNA form, the CDR3 reads TGTGCCAGCAGCCCCGGGACCGGGACTCTTCAAGAGACCCAGTACTTC. This encodes CASSPGTGTLQETQYF.

The gene calls are TRBV19 and TRBJ1-6; D perhaps matches TRBD1 (6 bases). The V end lost 3 bases, the J end lost 7 bases, and 7 bases lay between the germline ends. Germline V gene data show CDR1 as LNHDA and CDR2 as SQIVND (reference sequence). The CDR3 loop spans 13 amino acids. CDR3 DNA sequence: TGTGCCAGTAGTATTACAGGGAATTCACCCCTCCACTTT. Translating gives CASSITGNSPLHF.

The CDR3 region has the DNA TGTGCCAGCAGCTCGTCGGACGGAGGATGGACTGAAGCTTTCTTT. It encodes CASSSSDGGWTEAFF. The rearrangement links TRBV11-2 to TRBJ1-1; D unresolved. The CDR3 totals 15 residues. CDR1 is SGHAT, CDR2 FQNNGV, per germline. The V end was cut by 4 bases, the J end by 5 bases, with 17 bases between.

V usage is TRBV21-1 and J usage is TRBJ1-2; the D call TRBD1 from the table was never checked on the DNA. TRBV21-1 is flagged as a pseudogene. The CDR3 is made up of 14 amino acids. The CDR3 nucleotides are TGTGCCAGCAGCAAAGAGGGACAGCTTTATGGCTACACCTTC. Its translation: CASSKEGQLYGYTF.

The chain recombines TRBV7-2 with TRBJ1-6; 9 bases fit TRBD1. Germline V gives CDR1 SGHTA, CDR2 FQGNSA. The CDR3 is 19 residues long. V lost 3 bases to trimming and J lost 9 bases; unmatched junction nucleotides: 18. The CDR3 DNA follows: TGTGCCAGCAGCTTGGGACAGGGATATAGAGGTATCTTCCTTTCACCCCTCCACTTT. Protein: CASSLGQGYRGIFLSPLHF.

The chain couples TRBV28 to TRBJ1-5; D remains ambiguous. Germline V gene lookup returns CDR1 MDHEN and CDR2 SYDVKM. V lost 2 bases to trimming and J lost 4 bases, with 12 bases between them. The CDR3 extends over 15 amino acids. CDR3 in amino acids: CASSLDPAGNQPQHF. The CDR3 nucleotides are TGTGCCAGCAGTTTAGACCCCGCAGGAAATCAGCCCCAGCATTTT.

In DNA form, the CDR3 reads TGTGCCAGCAGCCGGGACAGCCGAAAAGGGAAACTGTTTTTT. Translation: CASSRDSRKGKLFF. The chain combines TRBV27 with TRBJ1-4; 7 nucleotides line up with TRBD1. V shed 6 bases, J shed 11 bases, and the junction held 12 bases outside the gene matches. CDR1 is MNHEY, CDR2 SMNVEV, per germline (reference sequence). CDR3 length: 14 residues.

The genes are TRBV12-5 and TRBJ2-3, with TRBD2 as a possible D gene (7 bases). V shed 4 bases and J shed 2 bases, with 16 bases lying between them. Germline values: CDR1 LGHNT, CDR2 FRNRAP. There are 16 residues in the CDR3. CDR3 sequence reads: CASGSGRGTATDTQYF. The CDR3 coding sequence is TGTGCTAGTGGTTCGGGGAGGGGGACGGCCACAGATACGCAGTATTTT.

The chain links TRBV5-1 to TRBJ1-4; a possible D gene is TRBD1 (6 bases). Trimming took off 3 bases at V and 2 bases at J, with 11 bases between the two ends. The V gene's germline CDR1 is SGHRS and CDR2 YFSETQ. The length of the CDR3 is 15 residues. CDR3 protein: CASSWEGVTNEKLFF. The CDR3 DNA is TGCGCCAGCAGCTGGGAGGGGGTGACTAATGAAAAACTGTTTTTT.

This chain connects TRBV29-1 to TRBJ1-1; 7 bases align to TRBD1. Germline lookup yields CDR1 SQVTM and CDR2 ANQGSEA. The trim removed 7 bases at V and 3 bases at J, leaving 8 bases unmatched. The CDR3 contains 13 residues. The CDR3 region has the DNA TGCAGCGGTGCAATTCAGGGGGACACTGAAGCTTTCTTT. This sequence encodes CSGAIQGDTEAFF.

J is TRBJ1-5 and V is TRBV9; 8 bases match TRBD1. The length of the CDR3 is 14 residues. V shed 7 bases and J 0 bases; nucleotides not matched to a gene: 3. Germline values: CDR1 SGDLS, CDR2 YYNGEE. CDR3 protein: CASGTGLSNQPQHF. CDR3 nucleotide sequence: TGTGCCAGCGGGACAGGACTTAGCAATCAGCCCCAGCATTTT.

This rearrangement joins TRBV6-4 to TRBJ1-1; TRBD1 matches 7 bases. Germline CDR1 reads MRHNA; CDR2 reads SNTAGT. V dropped 2 bases and J dropped 4; count of bases not matched to a gene: 1. This CDR3 has 13 amino acids. For the CDR3, the DNA is TGTGCCAGCAGTGACAACAGGGGCACTGAAGCTTTCTTT. This gives the protein CASSDNRGTEAFF.

The chain joins TRBV29-1 to TRBJ1-1; no reliable D call. In germline, CDR1 is SQVTM, CDR2 ANQGSEA. The CDR3 has 11 amino acids. V lost 7 bases and J lost 1, with 7 bases in between. The CDR3 bases are TGCAGCGCCGGCTGGAACACTGAAGCTTTCTTT. Amino acids: CSAGWNTEAFF.

The chain employs TRBV4-1 and TRBJ1-5; D not certain. Trimming shortened V by 1 base and J by 2 bases, and 12 bases separated the two germline ends. The germline CDR1 and CDR2 sequences are MGHRA and YSYEKL. This CDR3 is built from 16 residues. The CDR3: CASSQGVPQGNQPQHF. CDR3 sequence (DNA): TGCGCCAGCAGCCAAGGGGTTCCTCAGGGCAATCAGCCCCAGCATTTT.

The chain combines TRBV29-1 with TRBJ2-7; 8 nucleotides line up with TRBD2. Per germline, CDR1 SQVTM and CDR2 ANQGSEA. The CDR3 consists of 14 residues. The V and J ends lost 7 bases and 0 bases, in that order; junction bases with no gene match: 8. The CDR3 region is CSALSGGSSYEQYF. CDR3 nucleotide sequence: TGCAGCGCTCTCAGCGGGGGCAGCTCCTACGAGCAGTACTTC.